The 10 T cell receptor beta chains below were found in one sample sequenced in a study of cytomegalovirus exposure and HLA in healthy donors. Primers: 60 Vbeta forward and 13 Jbeta reverse. Profiled with immunoSEQ multiplex PCR; TCRdb holds only in-frame clones, not every one. Among 30,000 to 45,000 clones listed, about 53% were seen once. Material for sequencing was PBMCs. The receptors originated from a woman in her thirties or forties in good health and CMV-seropositive.

The chain links TRBV4-1 to TRBJ2-7; possible D gene TRBD2, 6 bases. CDR3 size: 17 residues. Germline CDR1 MGHRA, CDR2 YSYEKL. Trimming removed 4 bases at V and 4 bases at J, with 23 bases between. The CDR3, as DNA: TGCGCCAGCAGCCCGGGGCGGGAAGGGGCGATAAGGTACGAGCAGTACTTC. This encodes CASSPGREGAIRYEQYF.

This clone was observed a single time. The chain combines TRBV30 with TRBJ1-5; D unclear. Trimming removed 2 bases from V and 0 bases from J, with 11 bases in between. The germline gives CDR1 GTSNPN, CDR2 SVGIG (reference sequence). The CDR3 is 15 amino acids. This CDR3 reads CAWSLPLGSNQPQHF. CDR3 sequence (DNA): TGTGCCTGGAGTCTCCCCCTAGGTAGCAATCAGCCCCAGCATTTT.

The chain combines TRBV4-2 with TRBJ2-1, with 8 bases lining up with TRBD2. Germline CDR1 and CDR2: LGHNA and YNFKEQ. The CDR3 is 17 amino acids. J lost 3 bases, V lost 0 bases, and 7 bases had no gene match. The DNA for the CDR3 is TGTGCCAGCAGCCAAGATAGCGGCGGGGGGTTCTACAATGAGCAGTTCTTC. Its protein product is CASSQDSGGGFYNEQFF.

This clone showed up just a few times. The gene calls are TRBV7-2 and TRBJ2-7; no clear D. Trimming left V 5 bases short and J 6 bases short, with 11 bases between. Germline V CDR1 and CDR2: SGHTA, FQGNSA. There are 12 residues in the CDR3. Here the CDR3 reads CASSQTGLEQYF. The CDR3 region has the DNA TGTGCCAGCAGCCAGACTGGTCTCGAGCAGTACTTC.

In DNA, the CDR3 is TGCGCCAGCAGCCAAGACCGTTATGCGCGCGAGCAGTACTTC. It encodes CASSQDRYAREQYF. The chain joins TRBV4-3 to TRBJ2-7; D is unclear. Germline values: CDR1 LGHNA, CDR2 YSLEER. Trimming pared 0 bases from V and 6 bases from J, leaving 12 bases between. CDR3 length: 14 amino acids.

V gene TRBV9 combines with J gene TRBJ2-2, with D possibly matching TRBD2 (7 bases). CDR3 length: 16 amino acids. Trimming pared 1 base from V and 6 bases from J, leaving 16 bases between. Germline assignment: CDR1 SGDLS and CDR2 YYNGEE. The CDR3 is CASSVRGGGYSGELFF. In DNA form, the CDR3 reads TGTGCCAGCAGCGTAAGAGGGGGGGGGTACTCCGGGGAGCTGTTTTTT. The variable domain in full, with the rest retrieved from reference TRBV9 and TRBJ2-2, is DSGVTQTPKHLITATGQRVTLRCSPRSGDLSVYWYQQSLDQGLQFLIQYYNGEERAKGNILERFSAQQFPDLHSELNLSSLELGDSALYFCASSVRGGGYSGELFFGEGSRLTVL.

This rearrangement joins TRBV5-6 to TRBJ1-2; D may be TRBD1 (6 bases). This CDR3 spans 14 amino acids. Germline CDR1 reads SGHDT; CDR2 reads YYEEEE. The ends were cut back, 6 bases at V and 8 bases at J, with 20 bases in the middle. CDR3 bases: TGTGCCAGCAACTCCATGGGGGGGGCACAAGGCTACACCTTC. Amino acids: CASNSMGGAQGYTF.

This clone turned up a few times. V gene TRBV5-1 combines with J gene TRBJ1-1; D unresolved. V lost 0 bases to trimming and J lost 0 bases, with 12 bases between them. The CDR3 extends over 16 amino acids. CDR1 is SGHRS and CDR2 is YFSETQ in the germline V gene. This chain's CDR3 is CASSLGQGRLNTEAFF. In DNA, the CDR3 is TGCGCCAGCAGCTTGGGGCAAGGCAGGCTGAACACTGAAGCTTTCTTT.

Turning to this clone: The CDR3 does not close with the conserved phenylalanine or tryptophan, likely indicating a read error. It is unclear where the CDR3 begins or ends on the DNA, so no DNA is shown, and the CDR3 is as TCRdb lists it. V usage is TRBV4-1 and J usage is TRBJ2-3; TRBD2, as called in the table, went unchecked against the DNA. Germline CDR1 and CDR2: MGHRA and YSYEKL. The CDR3 is 10 amino acids long, termini counted. CDR3 amino acids: CASSQQDSSN.

This clone has only a few counts. This rearrangement joins TRBV30 to TRBJ2-2; D perhaps matches TRBD2 (5 bases). CDR1 is GTSNPN and CDR2 is SVGIG in the germline V gene (reference sequence). The CDR3 length is 14 residues. Trimming took off 2 bases at V and 1 base at J, with 8 bases between the two ends. CDR3 in DNA: TGTGCCTGGAGTCCCGGGGTGAACACCGGGGAGCTGTTTTTT. It specifies CAWSPGVNTGELFF.